By share, the clone carrying this T cell receptor (beta chain) ranks as large (0.1 to 1%). Sequenced by immunoSEQ multiplex PCR; TCRdb stores in-frame clones only, minus some. The data show 1,400 or so clones, with about 25% seen just once and 10% to 13% held by the top ten. The J segment lost 2 bases and the V segment lost 9 bases, leaving 5 bases of the junction unmatched. The CDR3 totals 14 residues. Germline V gives CDR1 MNHGY, CDR2 SAAAGT. The source of the sample is a study of T cells in localized non-small cell lung cancer. The material sequenced was normal lung tissue next to the tumor, taken before any cancer treatment. The V and J genes are TRBV6-8 and TRBJ1-3; 9 nucleotides agree with TRBD1. The TCR was taken from a male donor at least 60 years old with stage I lung adenocarcinoma. CDR3 DNA: TGTGCCAGTTTACAGGGGGCTGCTGGAAACACCATATATTTT. Translating it yields CASLQGAAGNTIYF.